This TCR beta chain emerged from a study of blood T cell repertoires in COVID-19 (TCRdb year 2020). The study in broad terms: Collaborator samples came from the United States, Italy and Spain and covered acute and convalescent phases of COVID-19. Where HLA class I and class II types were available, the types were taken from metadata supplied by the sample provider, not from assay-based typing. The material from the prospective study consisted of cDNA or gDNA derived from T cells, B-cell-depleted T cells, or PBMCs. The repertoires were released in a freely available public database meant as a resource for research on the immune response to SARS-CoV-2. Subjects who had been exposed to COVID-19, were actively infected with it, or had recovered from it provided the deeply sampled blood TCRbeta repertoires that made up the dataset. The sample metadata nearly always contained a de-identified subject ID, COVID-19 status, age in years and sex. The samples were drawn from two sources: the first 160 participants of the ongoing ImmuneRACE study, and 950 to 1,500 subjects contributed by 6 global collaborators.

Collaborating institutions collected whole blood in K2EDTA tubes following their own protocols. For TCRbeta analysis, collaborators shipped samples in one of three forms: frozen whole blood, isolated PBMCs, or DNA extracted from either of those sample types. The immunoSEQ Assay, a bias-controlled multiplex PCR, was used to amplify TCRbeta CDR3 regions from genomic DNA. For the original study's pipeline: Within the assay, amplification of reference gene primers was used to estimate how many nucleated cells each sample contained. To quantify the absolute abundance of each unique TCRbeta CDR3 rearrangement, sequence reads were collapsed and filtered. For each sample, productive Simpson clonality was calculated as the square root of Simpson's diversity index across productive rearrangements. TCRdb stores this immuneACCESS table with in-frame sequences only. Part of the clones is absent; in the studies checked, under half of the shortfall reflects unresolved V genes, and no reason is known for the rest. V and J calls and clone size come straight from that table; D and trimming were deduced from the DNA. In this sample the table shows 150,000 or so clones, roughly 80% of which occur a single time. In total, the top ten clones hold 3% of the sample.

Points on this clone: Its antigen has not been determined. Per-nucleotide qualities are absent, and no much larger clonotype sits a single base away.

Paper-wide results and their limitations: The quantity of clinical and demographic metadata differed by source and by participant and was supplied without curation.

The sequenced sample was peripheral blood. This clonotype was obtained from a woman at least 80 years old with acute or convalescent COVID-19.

The CDR3 amino acid sequence is: CASSLGQGSPGPGNTIYF. The nucleotide sequence reads TGCGCCAGCAGCTTGGGACAGGGCTCTCCGGGCCCTGGAAACACCATATATTTT. The chain couples TRBV5-1 to TRBJ1-3, and TRBD1 matches 7 of the central bases. The CDR3, from cysteine to phenylalanine, totals 18 residues. Only the CDR3 region is kept as DNA, spanning 54 bases read in frame from base 1. Based on the germline V gene, the CDR1 and CDR2 sequences are SGHRS and YFSETQ. For this chain, trimming is 0 bases at the V end and 2 bases at the J end, and the number of junction bases without a gene match is 11. Reference TRBV5-1 and TRBJ1-3 genes cover what lies past the CDR3, so the full variable domain is KAGVTQTPRYLIKTRGQQVTLSCSPISGHRSVSWYQQTPGQGLQFLFEYFSETQRNKGNFPGRFSGRQFSNSRSEMNVSTLELGDSALYLCASSLGQGSPGPGNTIYFGEGSWLTVV.